This T cell receptor beta chain originates from a study of T cell repertoires in cytomegalovirus infection. TCRdb reprocessed the reads with MiXCR, giving one entry per CDR3 protein. The table includes 100,000 or so distinct CDR3 sequences, 25% to 35% detected once. This clonotype was seen a handful of times. What it binds is not known. Study-level findings and limits: Carriers of CMV and the relevant HLA type were discriminated by public TCR beta frequency.

The V and J ends lost 5 bases and 4 bases respectively, with 15 bases between them. The CDR3 covers 15 residues. The V gene's germline CDR1 is SNHLY and CDR2 FYNNEI. Sequencing was performed on CD8+ T cells from cultured PBMCs, taken from culture after CMV antigen stimulation. This clonotype was sampled from a human donor in good health (CMV status not recorded). Some clones in this sample may be carry-over from other donors' samples. This chain joins TRBV2 and TRBJ1-5, with D perhaps matching TRBD1 (6 bases). Written as DNA, the CDR3 is TGTGCCAGCAGTCCAAACGGGGGCAGGAATCAGCCCCAGCATTTT. Its protein product is CASSPNGGRNQPQHF.